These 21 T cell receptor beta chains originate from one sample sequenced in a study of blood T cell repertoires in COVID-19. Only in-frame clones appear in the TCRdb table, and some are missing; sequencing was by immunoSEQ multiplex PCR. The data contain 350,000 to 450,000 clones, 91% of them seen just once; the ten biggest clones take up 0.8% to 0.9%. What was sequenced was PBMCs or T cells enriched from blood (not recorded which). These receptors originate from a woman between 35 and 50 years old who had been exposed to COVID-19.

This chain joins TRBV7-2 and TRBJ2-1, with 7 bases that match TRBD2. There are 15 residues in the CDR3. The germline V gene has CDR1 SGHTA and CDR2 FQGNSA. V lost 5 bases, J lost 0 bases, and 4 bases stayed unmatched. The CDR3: CASSPSGLSYNEQFF. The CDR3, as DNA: TGTGCCAGCAGCCCTAGCGGCCTCTCCTACAATGAGCAGTTCTTC.

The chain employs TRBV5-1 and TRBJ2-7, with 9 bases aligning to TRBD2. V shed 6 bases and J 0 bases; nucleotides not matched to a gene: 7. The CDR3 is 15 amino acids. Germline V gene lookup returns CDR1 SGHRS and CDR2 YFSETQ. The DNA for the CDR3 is TGCGCCAGCAACCCTAGCGGGATGAGCTCCTACGAGCAGTACTTC. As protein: CASNPSGMSSYEQYF.

CDR3 nucleotide sequence: TGTGCCAGCAGTCTCAGGGGATTCAGAGGAAAACTGTTTTTT. It codes for CASSLRGFRGKLFF. This chain uses TRBV2 with TRBJ1-4; TRBD1 might be the D (6 bases). CDR1 SNHLY and CDR2 FYNNEI come from the germline V gene. The CDR3 length is 14 residues. The germline V and J ends were trimmed by 5 bases and 10 bases, with 17 bases remaining between them.

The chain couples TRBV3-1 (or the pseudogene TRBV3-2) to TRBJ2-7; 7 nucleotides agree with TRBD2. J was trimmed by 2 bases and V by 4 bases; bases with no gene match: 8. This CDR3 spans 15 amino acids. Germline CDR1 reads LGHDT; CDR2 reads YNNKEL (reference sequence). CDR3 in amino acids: CASSRLGGSPYEQYF. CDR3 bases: TGTGCCAGCAGCCGTCTGGGGGGGTCTCCCTACGAGCAGTACTTC.

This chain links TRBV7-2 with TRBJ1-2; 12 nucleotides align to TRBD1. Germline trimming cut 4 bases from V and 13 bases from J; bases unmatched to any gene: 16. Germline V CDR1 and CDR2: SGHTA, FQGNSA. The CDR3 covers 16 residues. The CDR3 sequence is CASSSLAGTGGGRGTF. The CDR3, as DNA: TGTGCCAGCAGCTCCCTCGCCGGGACAGGGGGCGGGAGGGGCACCTTC.

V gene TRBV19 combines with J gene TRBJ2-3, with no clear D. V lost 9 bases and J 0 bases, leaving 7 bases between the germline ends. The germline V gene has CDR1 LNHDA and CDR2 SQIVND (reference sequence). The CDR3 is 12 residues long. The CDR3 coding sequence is TGTGCCAGCCGGAGTAGCACAGATACGCAGTATTTT. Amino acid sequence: CASRSSTDTQYF.

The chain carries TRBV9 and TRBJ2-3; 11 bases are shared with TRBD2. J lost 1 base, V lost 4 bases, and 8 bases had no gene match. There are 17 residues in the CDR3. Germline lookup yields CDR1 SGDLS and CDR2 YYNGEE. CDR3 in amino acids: CASSRLAGQRGTDTQYF. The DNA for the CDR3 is TGTGCCAGCAGCAGACTAGCGGGGCAACGTGGCACAGATACGCAGTATTTT.

The CDR3 nucleotides are TGTGCCAGCAGCTTCACCCTCCACGGGGGGGCCGGGGAGCTGTTTTTT. This gives the protein CASSFTLHGGAGELFF. The J gene is TRBJ2-2, the V gene TRBV11-2; 8 bases are shared with TRBD2. This CDR3 region has 16 residues. Germline CDR1 and CDR2: SGHAT and FQNNGV. The V gene end was trimmed by 3 bases and the J gene end by 6 bases; junction bases not matched to a gene: 9. The full variable domain, completed using reference TRBV11-2 and TRBJ2-2, is EAGVAQSPRYKIIEKRQSVAFWCNPISGHATLYWYQQILGQGPKLLIQFQNNGVVDDSQLPKDRFSAERLKGVDSTLKIQPAKLEDSAVYLCASSFTLHGGAGELFFGEGSRLTVL.

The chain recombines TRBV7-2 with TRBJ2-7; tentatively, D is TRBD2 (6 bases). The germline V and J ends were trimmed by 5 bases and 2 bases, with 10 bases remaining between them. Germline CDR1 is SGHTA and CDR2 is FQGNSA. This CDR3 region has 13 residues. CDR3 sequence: CASSPRLAYEQYF. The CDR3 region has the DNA TGTGCCAGCAGCCCCCGACTAGCCTACGAGCAGTACTTC.

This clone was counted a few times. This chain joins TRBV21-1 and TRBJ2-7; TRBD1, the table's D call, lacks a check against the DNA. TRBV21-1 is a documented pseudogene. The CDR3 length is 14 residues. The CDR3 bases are TGTGCCAGCATACAACAGGGGGCCTCCTACGAGCAGTACTTC. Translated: CASIQQGASYEQYF.

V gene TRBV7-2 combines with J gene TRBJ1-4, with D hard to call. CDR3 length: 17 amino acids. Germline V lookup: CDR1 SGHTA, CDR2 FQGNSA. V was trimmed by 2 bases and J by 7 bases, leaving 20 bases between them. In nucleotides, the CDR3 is TGTGCCAGCAGCTTACCAGGACTCACCCGGTCGACTGAAAAACTGTTTTTT. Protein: CASSLPGLTRSTEKLFF. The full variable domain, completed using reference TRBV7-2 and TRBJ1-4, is GAGVSQSPSNKVTEKGKDVELRCDPISGHTALYWYRQSLGQGLEFLIYFQGNSAPDKSGLPSDRFSAERTGGSVSTLTIQRTQQEDSAVYLCASSLPGLTRSTEKLFFGSGTQLSVL.

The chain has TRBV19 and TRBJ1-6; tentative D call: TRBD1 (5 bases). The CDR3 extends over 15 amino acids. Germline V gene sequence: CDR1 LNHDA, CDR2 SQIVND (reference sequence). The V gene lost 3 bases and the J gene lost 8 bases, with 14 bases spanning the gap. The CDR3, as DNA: TGTGCCAGTAGTATTAATGGAGGGACGGATTCACCCCTCCACTTT. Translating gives CASSINGGTDSPLHF.

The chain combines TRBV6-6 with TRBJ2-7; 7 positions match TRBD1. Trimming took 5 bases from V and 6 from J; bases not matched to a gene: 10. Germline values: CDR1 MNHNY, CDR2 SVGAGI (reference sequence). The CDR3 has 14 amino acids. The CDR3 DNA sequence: TGTGCCAGCAGTGTAAGACAGGGTTCCGGCGAGCAGTACTTC. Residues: CASSVRQGSGEQYF.

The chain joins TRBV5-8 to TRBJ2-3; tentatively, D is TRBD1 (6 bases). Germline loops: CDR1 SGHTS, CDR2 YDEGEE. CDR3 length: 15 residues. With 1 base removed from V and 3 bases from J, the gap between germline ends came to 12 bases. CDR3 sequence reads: CASSLQQGRTDTQYF. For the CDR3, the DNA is TGTGCCAGCAGCTTGCAACAGGGTAGGACAGATACGCAGTATTTT.

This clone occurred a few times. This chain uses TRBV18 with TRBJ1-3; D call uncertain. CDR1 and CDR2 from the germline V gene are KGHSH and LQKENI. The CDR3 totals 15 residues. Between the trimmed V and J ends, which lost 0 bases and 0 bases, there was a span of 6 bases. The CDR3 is CASSPPTSSGNTIYF. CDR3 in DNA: TGTGCCAGCTCACCACCTACATCCTCTGGAAACACCATATATTTT.

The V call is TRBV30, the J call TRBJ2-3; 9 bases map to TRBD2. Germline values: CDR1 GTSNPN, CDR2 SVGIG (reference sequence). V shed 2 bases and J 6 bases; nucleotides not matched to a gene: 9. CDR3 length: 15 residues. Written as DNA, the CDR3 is TGTGCCTGGAGTAGGGCGGGAGGGAACCCGGATACGCAGTATTTT. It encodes CAWSRAGGNPDTQYF.

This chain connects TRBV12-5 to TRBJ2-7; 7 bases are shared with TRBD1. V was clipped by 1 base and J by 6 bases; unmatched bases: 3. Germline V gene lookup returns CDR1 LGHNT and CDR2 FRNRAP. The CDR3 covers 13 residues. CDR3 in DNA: TGTGCTAGTGGTTTGGCCCGGGACAGCGAGCAGTACTTC. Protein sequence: CASGLARDSEQYF.

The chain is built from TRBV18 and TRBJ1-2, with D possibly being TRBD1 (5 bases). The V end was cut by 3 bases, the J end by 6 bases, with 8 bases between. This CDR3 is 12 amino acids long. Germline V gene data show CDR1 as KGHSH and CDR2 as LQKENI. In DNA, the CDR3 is TGTGCCAGCTCACCTTTACAGGATGGCTACACCTTC. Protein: CASSPLQDGYTF. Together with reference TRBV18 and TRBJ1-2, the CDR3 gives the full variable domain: NAGVMQNPRHLVRRRGQEARLRCSPMKGHSHVYWYRQLPEEGLKFMVYLQKENIIDESGMPKERFSAEFPKEGPSILRIQQVVRGDSAAYFCASSPLQDGYTFGSGTRLTVV.

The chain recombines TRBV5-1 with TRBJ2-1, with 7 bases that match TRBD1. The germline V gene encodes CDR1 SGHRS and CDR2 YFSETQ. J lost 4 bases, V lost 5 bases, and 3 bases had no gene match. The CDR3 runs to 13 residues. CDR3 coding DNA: TGCGCCAGCAGTGGACAGGAATACAATGAGCAGTTCTTC. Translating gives CASSGQEYNEQFF.

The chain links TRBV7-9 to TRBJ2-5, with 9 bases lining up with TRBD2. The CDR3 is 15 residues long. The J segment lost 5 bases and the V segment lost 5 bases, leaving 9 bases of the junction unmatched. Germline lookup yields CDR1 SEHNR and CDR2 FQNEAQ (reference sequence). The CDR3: CASSGWREGFETQYF. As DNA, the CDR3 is TGTGCCAGCAGCGGATGGCGGGAGGGTTTCGAGACCCAGTACTTC.

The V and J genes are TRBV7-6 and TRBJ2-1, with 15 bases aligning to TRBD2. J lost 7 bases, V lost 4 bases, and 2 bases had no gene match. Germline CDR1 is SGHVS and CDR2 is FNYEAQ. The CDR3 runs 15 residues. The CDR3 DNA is TGTGCCAGCAGCTCCGGGACTAGCGGGGGGAATGAGCAGTTCTTC. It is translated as CASSSGTSGGNEQFF. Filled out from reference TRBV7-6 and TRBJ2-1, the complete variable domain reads GAGVSQSPRYKVTKRGQDVALRCDPISGHVSLYWYRQALGQGPEFLTYFNYEAQQDKSGLPNDRFSAERPEGSISTLTIQRTEQRDSAMYRCASSSGTSGGNEQFFGPGTRLTVL.